The rows below give T cell receptor beta chains drawn from one sample of a study of CD8 T cells in ankylosing spondylitis. TCRdb processed the 5' RACE reads anew with MiXCR; each CDR3 protein has one entry. Of under 150,000 distinct CDR3 sequences in the sample, about 15% were seen once. Source material: blood, either unsorted or a sorted T cell fraction (not recorded which). These receptors all stem from a male donor with ankylosing spondylitis. The CDR3 runs from the conserved cysteine through the conserved F or W. D genes are given only for firm matches. Only some rows state a clone size, as once, few, many or a class for expanded clones.

v_gene,abundance,j_gene,d_gene,CDR3aa,CDR3nt
TRBV5-6,many,TRBJ2-1,.,CASSLSWEGYNEQFF,TGTGCCAGCAGCTTGAGCTGGGAAGGCTACAATGAGCAGTTCTTC
TRBV3-1,.,TRBJ2-5,.,CASRPEFFPSAGQETQYF,TGTGCCAGCAGACCTGAGTTCTTCCCTAGCGCCGGCCAAGAGACCCAGTACTTC
TRBV29-1,few,TRBJ2-1,TRBD2,CSVWTRAGGNEQFF,TGCAGCGTTTGGACTAGGGCTGGGGGCAATGAGCAGTTCTTC
TRBV4-3,.,TRBJ2-1,.,CASSQRTNEQFF,TGCGCCAGCAGCCAAAGGACTAATGAGCAGTTCTTC
TRBV6-5,.,TRBJ2-2,TRBD1,CASSYQGANTGELFF,TGTGCCAGCAGTTACCAGGGGGCGAACACCGGGGAGCTGTTTTTT
TRBV3-1,few,TRBJ1-2,.,CASRQAAGDSYGYTF,TGTGCCAGCAGACAAGCCGCAGGTGATTCCTATGGCTACACCTTC
TRBV5-1,.,TRBJ2-1,.,CASGSGYNEQFF,TGCGCCAGCGGAAGTGGGTACAATGAGCAGTTCTTC
TRBV28,.,TRBJ2-1,TRBD1,CASSGQGDYNEQFF,TGTGCCAGCAGCGGACAGGGGGACTACAATGAGCAGTTCTTC
TRBV3-1,few,TRBJ2-2,.,CASSQNLREMFTGELFF,TGTGCCAGCAGCCAAAACTTACGGGAGATGTTTACCGGGGAGCTGTTTTTT
TRBV6-2/TRBV6-3,.,TRBJ2-2,TRBD1,CASTLTGGYTGELFF,TGTGCCAGCACCTTGACAGGGGGATATACCGGGGAGCTGTTTTTT
TRBV11-1,.,TRBJ1-1,TRBD1,CASSTTIVPGQGMNTEAFF,TGTGCCAGCAGCACCACGATTGTCCCGGGACAGGGGATGAACACTGAAGCTTTCTTT
TRBV29-1,many,TRBJ2-7,.,CSVESSSRSSYEQYF,TGCAGCGTTGAATCATCTTCCCGATCCTCCTACGAGCAGTACTTC
TRBV25-1,.,TRBJ2-1,TRBD1,CASSEDRGGNEQFF,TGTGCCAGCAGTGAGGACAGGGGGGGAAATGAGCAGTTCTTC
TRBV3-1,.,TRBJ1-1,.,CASSQAGTTNTEAFF,TGTGCCAGCAGCCAAGCCGGGACAACGAACACTGAAGCTTTCTTT
TRBV14,.,TRBJ1-1,.,CASSQVPRDTEAFF,TGTGCCAGCAGCCAAGTTCCCAGGGACACTGAAGCTTTCTTT
TRBV7-2,.,TRBJ2-4,TRBD1,CASSFGTGTSAKNIQYF,TGTGCCAGCAGCTTCGGGACAGGGACGTCGGCCAAAAACATTCAGTACTTC
TRBV28,many,TRBJ2-7,.,CASKIKRVLGEQYF,TGTGCCAGCAAGATTAAGCGGGTTTTGGGCGAGCAGTACTTC
TRBV10-3,once,TRBJ2-1,.,CAIGAGEQFF,TGTGCCATCGGGGCGGGTGAGCAGTTCTTC
TRBV7-2,few,TRBJ2-7,TRBD2,CASSLELAGAEQYF,TGTGCCAGCAGCTTAGAACTAGCGGGAGCTGAGCAGTACTTC
TRBV11-3,many,TRBJ2-1,.,CASSLPGLDEQFF,TGTGCCAGCAGCTTACCAGGGCTGGATGAGCAGTTCTTC
TRBV7-2,few,TRBJ2-2,.,CASSPYLGGELFF,TGTGCCAGCAGCCCGTATTTAGGCGGGGAGCTGTTTTTT
TRBV7-6,.,TRBJ1-2,.,CASSLKDGRVDGYTF,TGTGCCAGCAGCCTTAAGGACGGGAGGGTTGATGGCTACACCTTC
TRBV4-2,few,TRBJ1-1,TRBD1,CASSQVQGANTEAFF,TGTGCCAGCAGCCAAGTTCAGGGGGCGAACACTGAAGCTTTCTTT